Following are 16 T cell receptor beta chains from one sample sequenced in a study of blood T cell repertoires in COVID-19. Sequenced by immunoSEQ multiplex PCR; TCRdb stores in-frame clones only, minus some. The sample holds roughly 80,000 clones; over 70% are singletons and the top ten take about 12%. The sample consisted of peripheral blood. The receptors shown here come from an elderly man with acute or convalescent COVID-19.

This chain links TRBV3-1 (or the pseudogene TRBV3-2) with TRBJ2-2; 9 positions agree with TRBD2. The CDR3 contains 16 residues. The J segment lost 4 bases and the V segment lost 2 bases, leaving 5 bases of the junction unmatched. Germline values: CDR1 LGHDT, CDR2 YNNKEL (reference sequence). The CDR3 reads CASSQRSGGSTGELFF. CDR3 nucleotides: TGTGCCAGCAGCCAACGTAGCGGGGGAAGCACCGGGGAGCTGTTTTTT.

The chain combines TRBV2 with TRBJ1-1; a possible D gene is TRBD1 (5 bases). Germline-derived CDR1 and CDR2 are SNHLY and FYNNEI. There are 13 residues in the CDR3. Trimming shortened V by 4 bases and J by 4 bases, and 10 bases separated the two germline ends. DNA of the CDR3: TGTGCCAGCAGTGGAATGGGGGGCACTGAAGCTTTCTTT. It specifies CASSGMGGTEAFF.

The chain recombines TRBV5-1 with TRBJ2-3, with D perhaps matching TRBD1 (6 bases). V gave up 4 bases and J gave up 2 bases, with 17 bases separating them. This CDR3 region has 16 residues. In germline, CDR1 is SGHRS, CDR2 YFSETQ. The CDR3 DNA reads TGCGCCAGCAGCCCCGGTAGAGGACAGCTCACAGATACGCAGTATTTT. Residues: CASSPGRGQLTDTQYF.

This clone was detected a few times. The rearrangement links TRBV5-4 to TRBJ1-3; TRBD1 is a possible D gene (6 bases). CDR1 is SGHNT and CDR2 is YYREEE in the germline V gene (reference sequence). Trimming took 0 bases from V and 4 from J, leaving 20 bases between them. The CDR3 runs to 18 residues. DNA for the CDR3: TGTGCCAGCAGCTTGGACTTTGGGATCAGGGGCTCCGGAAACACCATATATTTT. Translated: CASSLDFGIRGSGNTIYF.

This chain uses TRBV19 with TRBJ2-1, with a possible D match to TRBD1 (5 bases). Trimming removed 3 bases from V and 5 bases from J, with 11 bases in between. The CDR3 contains 14 residues. From germline, CDR1 is LNHDA and CDR2 SQIVND (reference sequence). CDR3 residues: CASSMAGLDNEQFF. The CDR3 nucleotides read TGTGCCAGTAGTATGGCAGGGTTGGACAATGAGCAGTTCTTC.

CDR3 DNA sequence: TGTGCCAGCACCCCAGGGACTAGCGGGTTGTCGGAAGAGACCCAGTACTTC. Amino acids: CASTPGTSGLSEETQYF. J is TRBJ2-5 and V is TRBV9, with 12 bases identical to TRBD2. Germline V lookup: CDR1 SGDLS, CDR2 YYNGEE. V trimming: 6 bases; J trimming: 3 bases; junction bases outside the gene matches: 12. The CDR3 totals 17 residues.

The rearrangement uses TRBV21-1 and TRBJ2-3; TRBD2, as called in the table, went unchecked against the DNA. TRBV21-1 is a pseudogene segment. CDR3 length: 18 residues. The CDR3 DNA follows: TGTGCCAGCAGCAAAATAGGGACTGGCGGGGGGACCACAGATACGCAGTATTTT. Translating gives CASSKIGTGGGTTDTQYF.

The chain combines TRBV20-1 with TRBJ1-5; 10 nucleotides line up with TRBD1. This CDR3 comprises 16 residues. Germline V gene data show CDR1 as DFQATT and CDR2 as SNEGSKA (reference sequence). Trimming removed 3 bases from V and 6 bases from J; junction bases left unmatched: 11. DNA of the CDR3: TGCAGTGCTAGTAGATCAGGGACAGGGGATCCTCAGCCCCAGCATTTT. It codes for CSASRSGTGDPQPQHF.

The rearrangement uses TRBV19 and TRBJ1-4; 11 nucleotides align to TRBD1. Per germline, CDR1 LNHDA and CDR2 SQIVND (reference sequence). V shed 4 bases and J 8 bases; nucleotides not matched to a gene: 6. CDR3 length: 15 residues. The CDR3 protein is CASSKPGQGDEKLFF. For the CDR3, the DNA is TGTGCCAGTAGTAAGCCGGGACAGGGGGACGAAAAACTGTTTTTT.

The rearrangement links TRBV18 to TRBJ2-1, with TRBD1 matching 8 bases. Per germline, CDR1 KGHSH and CDR2 LQKENI. V lost 3 bases, J lost 0 bases, and 4 bases stayed unmatched. This CDR3 region has 16 residues. CDR3 amino acids: CASSPLGTGSYNEQFF. The CDR3 DNA is TGTGCCAGCTCACCTCTAGGGACAGGCTCCTACAATGAGCAGTTCTTC.

The chain carries TRBV4-2 and TRBJ2-1; TRBD2 aligns across 10 bases. CDR1 and CDR2 (germline): LGHNA, YNFKEQ. CDR3 length: 17 amino acids. With V trimmed by 2 bases and J by 6 bases, 10 bases remained unmatched. The CDR3 sequence is CASSQPGAGLAANEQFF. The CDR3 DNA reads TGTGCCAGCAGCCAACCTGGCGCAGGACTAGCGGCCAATGAGCAGTTCTTC.

V gene TRBV3-1 (or the pseudogene TRBV3-2) combines with J gene TRBJ2-3; 11 bases match TRBD2. CDR1 and CDR2 (germline): LGHDT, YNNKEL (reference sequence). The length of the CDR3 is 17 residues. V was clipped by 3 bases and J by 1 base; unmatched bases: 6. CDR3 loop: CASSQSLAGARTDTQYF. CDR3 nucleotides: TGTGCCAGCAGCCAGTCACTAGCGGGGGCCCGCACAGATACGCAGTATTTT.

V gene TRBV7-3 combines with J gene TRBJ2-3; TRBD1 agrees at 7 bases. This CDR3 has 15 residues. The V gene end was trimmed by 5 bases and the J gene end by 3 bases; junction bases not matched to a gene: 8. Germline assignment: CDR1 SGHTA and CDR2 FQGTGA. The CDR3 region is CASSRGGATTDTQYF. For the CDR3, the DNA is TGTGCCAGCAGCCGAGGGGGCGCGACGACAGATACGCAGTATTTT.

J is TRBJ2-3 and V is TRBV7-6; the match to TRBD1 covers 10 bases. The CDR3 spans 16 residues. Trimming took 5 bases from V and 3 from J; bases not matched to a gene: 8. Germline-derived CDR1 and CDR2 are SGHVS and FNYEAQ. The CDR3 region is CASSVRGTGETDTQYF. CDR3 sequence (DNA): TGTGCCAGCAGCGTCCGTGGGACAGGGGAAACAGATACGCAGTATTTT.

The rearrangement links TRBV5-1 to TRBJ1-2, with 7 bases aligning to TRBD1. This CDR3 has 13 amino acids. V was clipped by 3 bases and J by 2 bases; unmatched bases: 1. Germline V gene sequence: CDR1 SGHRS, CDR2 YFSETQ. The CDR3 region has the DNA TGCGCCAGCAGCTCGGGACAGAACTATGGCTACACCTTC. This encodes CASSSGQNYGYTF.

This clone appeared a few times. The CDR3 DNA follows: TGCGCCAGTCGGACAGGGTTGAACACTGAAGCTTTCTTT. Its translation is CASRTGLNTEAFF. This chain connects TRBV10-2 to TRBJ1-1; 8 bases are a match to TRBD1. The junction had 3 bases not matched to a gene; V was cut back by 9 bases and J by 0 bases. The CDR3 extends over 13 amino acids. Looked up from germline, CDR1 is WSHSY and CDR2 is SAAADI.